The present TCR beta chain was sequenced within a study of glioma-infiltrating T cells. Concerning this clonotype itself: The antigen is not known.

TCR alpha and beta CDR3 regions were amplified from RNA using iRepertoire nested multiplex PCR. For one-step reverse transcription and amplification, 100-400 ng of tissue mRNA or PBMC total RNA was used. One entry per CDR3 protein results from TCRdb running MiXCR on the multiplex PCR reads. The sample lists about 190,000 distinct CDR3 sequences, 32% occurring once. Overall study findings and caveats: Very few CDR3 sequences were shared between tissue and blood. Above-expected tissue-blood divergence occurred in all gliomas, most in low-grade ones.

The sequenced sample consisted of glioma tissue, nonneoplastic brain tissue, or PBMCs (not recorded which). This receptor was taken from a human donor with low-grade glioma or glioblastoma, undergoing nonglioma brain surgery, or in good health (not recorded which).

This chain's CDR3 is CAIWTGSNPPLHF. In DNA form, the CDR3 reads TGTGCCATCTGGACAGGCTCCAACCCACCCCTCCACTTT. J is TRBJ1-6 and V is TRBV10-3, with 7 bases fitting TRBD1. The CDR3 spans 13 residues. The J segment lost 11 bases and the V segment lost 8 bases, leaving 9 bases of the junction unmatched. Per germline, CDR1 ENHRY and CDR2 SYGVKD.